The TCR beta chain under discussion was sequenced for a study of PD-1 blockade in mismatch repair-deficient tumors. TCRdb's copy holds only in-frame clones and misses some; the assay was immunoSEQ multiplex PCR. Among about 79,000 clones listed, more than 80% were seen once. Trimming stripped 6 bases from V and 0 bases from J, with 12 bases between. Per the germline V gene, CDR1 is MNHEY and CDR2 is SVGAGI. The CDR3 consists of 14 residues. The starting material was peripheral blood, obtained 44 weeks after starting pembrolizumab. The TCR was taken from an adult with mismatch repair-deficient cancer. The chain couples TRBV6-5 to TRBJ2-7; D gene uncertain. In nucleotides, the CDR3 is TGTGCCAGCAGCCGCCAGGTTTTCTCCTACGAGCAGTACTTC. Translating gives CASSRQVFSYEQYF.